Sequencing of this T cell receptor beta chain was carried out in a study of graft-versus-host responses after intestinal transplantation. Study information: Transplant types were multivisceral, liver-intestinal, or isolated intestinal. Among the recipients, all got anti-thymocyte globulin induction and then tacrolimus and steroids for 3 to 4 years.

With respect to this clone: Its antigen is currently unknown.

Study-level results: Among recipient marrow samples, GvH clones were found; some appeared first in ileum or blood. Individuals who had graft-donor T cell macrochimerism had allografts that showed high graft-versus-host to host-versus-graft clonal ratios.

Clones were sequenced by immunoSEQ multiplex PCR, and TCRdb holds only the in-frame ones, with some missing. Among more than 80,000 clones, 88% were seen once, and the ten largest hold about 0.27%. The sequence was obtained from a human donor who was the organ donor for an intestinal transplant. This specimen consisted of unstimulated CD4+ T cells sorted from spleen or lymph node cells, obtained before transplant.

CDR3 protein: CSVSDTRGGYTF. The CDR3 nucleotides read TGCAGCGTTTCGGATACCAGAGGTGGCTACACCTTC. The chain links TRBV29-1 to TRBJ1-2, with D unresolved. The CDR3 loop spans 12 amino acids. Germline values: CDR1 SQVTM, CDR2 ANQGSEA. Trimming removed 5 bases at V and 7 bases at J, with 14 bases between.